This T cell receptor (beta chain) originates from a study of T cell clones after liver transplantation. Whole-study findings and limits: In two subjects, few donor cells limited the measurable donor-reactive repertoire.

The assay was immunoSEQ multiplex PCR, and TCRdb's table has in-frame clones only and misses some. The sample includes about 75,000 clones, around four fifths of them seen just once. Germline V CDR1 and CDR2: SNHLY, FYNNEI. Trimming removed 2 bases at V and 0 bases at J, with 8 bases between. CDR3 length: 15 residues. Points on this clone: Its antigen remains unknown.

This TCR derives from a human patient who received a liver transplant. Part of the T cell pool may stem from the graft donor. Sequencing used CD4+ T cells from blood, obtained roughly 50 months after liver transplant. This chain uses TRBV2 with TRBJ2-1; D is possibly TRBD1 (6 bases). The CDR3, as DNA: TGTGCCAGCAGTGAAACAGGGAGCTCCTACAATGAGCAGTTCTTC. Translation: CASSETGSSYNEQFF. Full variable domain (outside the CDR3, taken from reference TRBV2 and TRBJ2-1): EPEVTQTPSHQVTQMGQEVILRCVPISNHLYFYWYRQILGQKVEFLVSFYNNEISEKSEIFDDQFSVERPDGSNFTLKIRSTKLEDSAMYFCASSETGSSYNEQFFGPGTRLTVL.